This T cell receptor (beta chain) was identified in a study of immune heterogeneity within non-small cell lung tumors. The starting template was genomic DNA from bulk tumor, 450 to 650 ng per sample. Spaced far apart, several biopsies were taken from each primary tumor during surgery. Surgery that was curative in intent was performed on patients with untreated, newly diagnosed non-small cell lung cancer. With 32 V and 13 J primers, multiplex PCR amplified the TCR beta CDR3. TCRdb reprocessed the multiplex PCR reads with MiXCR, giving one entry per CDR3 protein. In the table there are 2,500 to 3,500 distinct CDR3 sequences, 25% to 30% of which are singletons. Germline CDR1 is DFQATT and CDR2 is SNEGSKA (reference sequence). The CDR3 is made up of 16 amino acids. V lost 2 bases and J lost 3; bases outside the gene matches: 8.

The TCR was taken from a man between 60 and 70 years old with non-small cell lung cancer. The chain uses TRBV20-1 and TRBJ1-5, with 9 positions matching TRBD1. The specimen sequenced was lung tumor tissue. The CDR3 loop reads CSARIPGQGPNQPQHF. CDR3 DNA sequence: TGCAGTGCTAGAATTCCGGGACAGGGTCCCAATCAGCCCCAGCATTTT.